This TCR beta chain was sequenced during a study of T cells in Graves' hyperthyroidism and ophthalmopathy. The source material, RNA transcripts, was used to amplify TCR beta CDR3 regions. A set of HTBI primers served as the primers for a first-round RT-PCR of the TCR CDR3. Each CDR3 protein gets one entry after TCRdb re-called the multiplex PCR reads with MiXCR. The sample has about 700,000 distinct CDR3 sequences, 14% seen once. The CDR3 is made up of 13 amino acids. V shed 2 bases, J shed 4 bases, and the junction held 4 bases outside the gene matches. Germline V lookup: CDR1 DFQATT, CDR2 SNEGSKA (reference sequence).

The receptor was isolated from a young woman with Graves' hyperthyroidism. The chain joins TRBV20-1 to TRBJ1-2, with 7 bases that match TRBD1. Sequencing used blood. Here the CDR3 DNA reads TGCAGTGCTAGATGGGACAGACTCTATGGCTACACCTTC. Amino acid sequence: CSARWDRLYGYTF.